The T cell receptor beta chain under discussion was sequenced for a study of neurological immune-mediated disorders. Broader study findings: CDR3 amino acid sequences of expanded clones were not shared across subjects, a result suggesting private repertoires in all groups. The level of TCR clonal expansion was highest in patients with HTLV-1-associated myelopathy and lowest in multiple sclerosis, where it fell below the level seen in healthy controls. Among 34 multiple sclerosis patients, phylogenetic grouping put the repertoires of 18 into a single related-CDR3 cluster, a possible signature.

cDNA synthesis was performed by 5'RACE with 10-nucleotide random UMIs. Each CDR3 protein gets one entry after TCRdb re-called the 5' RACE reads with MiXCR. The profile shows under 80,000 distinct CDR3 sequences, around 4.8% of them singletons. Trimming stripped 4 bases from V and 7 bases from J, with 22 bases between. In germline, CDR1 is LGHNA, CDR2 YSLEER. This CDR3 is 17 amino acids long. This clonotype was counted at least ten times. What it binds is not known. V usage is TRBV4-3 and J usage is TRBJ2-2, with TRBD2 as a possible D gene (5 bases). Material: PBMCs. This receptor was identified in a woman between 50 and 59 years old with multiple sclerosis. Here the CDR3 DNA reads TGCGCCAGCAGCCCTTTTCAGGATCTAACACTAGGCGGGGAGCTGTTTTTT. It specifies CASSPFQDLTLGGELFF.